The 18 T cell receptor beta chains below were found in one sample sequenced in a study of CD8 T cells in ankylosing spondylitis. TCRdb fed the 5' RACE reads into MiXCR, producing one record per CDR3 protein. The table records 250,000 or so distinct CDR3 sequences, 8% to 11% of them present only once. The sample consisted of blood, either unsorted or a sorted T cell fraction (not recorded which). These receptors were obtained from a male donor with ankylosing spondylitis or in good health (not recorded which).

This clonotype was observed a handful of times. V usage is TRBV7-2 and J usage is TRBJ1-2; D is undetermined. The CDR3 totals 15 residues. The germline gives CDR1 SGHTA, CDR2 FQGNSA. The germline V and J ends were trimmed by 1 base and 4 bases, with 13 bases remaining between them. The CDR3 protein is CASSLGSDKGYGYTF. CDR3 DNA: TGTGCCAGCAGCTTAGGTTCTGACAAGGGCTATGGCTACACCTTC.

This clonotype was seen more than once but under ten times. Given a much more abundant clone one base away, this may be a read error. This chain uses TRBV12-3 or TRBV12-4 with TRBJ2-2, with D uncertain. The CDR3 covers 14 residues. The CDR3 DNA is TGTGCCAACAGTTTCTCCGCCAACACCGGGGAGCTGTTTTTT. Protein product: CANSFSANTGELFF.

The chain combines TRBV9 with TRBJ2-2; D not certain. The length of the CDR3 is 12 residues. The V end lost 4 bases, the J end lost 6 bases, and 7 bases lay between the germline ends. Looked up from germline, CDR1 is SGDLS and CDR2 is YYNGEE. The CDR3 loop reads CASSLNAGELFF. The DNA of the CDR3 is TGTGCCAGCAGCCTTAACGCCGGGGAGCTGTTTTTT.

This clonotype showed up many times. V gene TRBV20-1 combines with J gene TRBJ1-5; D is unclear. The germline CDR1 and CDR2 sequences are DFQATT and SNEGSKA (reference sequence). The CDR3 extends over 14 amino acids. V gave up 5 bases and J gave up 2 bases, with 13 bases separating them. The CDR3: CSAAGRVGNQPQHF. CDR3 DNA: TGCAGTGCTGCTGGACGGGTAGGCAATCAGCCCCAGCATTTT.

The J gene is TRBJ2-7, the V gene TRBV2, with TRBD2 matching over 9 bases. Germline-derived CDR1 and CDR2 are SNHLY and FYNNEI. This CDR3 has 14 residues. With 2 bases clipped from V and 2 bases from J, the junction kept 1 base outside the gene matches. The CDR3 bases are TGTGCCAGCAGTGAACTAGCGGGGACCTACGAGCAGTACTTC. It encodes CASSELAGTYEQYF. The whole variable domain, remainder taken from reference TRBV2 and TRBJ2-7, is EPEVTQTPSHQVTQMGQEVILRCVPISNHLYFYWYRQILGQKVEFLVSFYNNEISEKSEIFDDQFSVERPDGSNFTLKIRSTKLEDSAMYFCASSELAGTYEQYFGPGTRLTVT.

This clonotype has a count of ten or more. The V call is TRBV15, the J call TRBJ2-7; 10 nucleotides match TRBD1. CDR3 length equals 17 residues. The germline gives CDR1 LNHNV, CDR2 YYDKDF (reference sequence). V lost 3 bases to trimming and J lost 2 bases; unmatched junction nucleotides: 10. The CDR3 sequence: CATSSGIPGQGTYEQYF. The CDR3 region has the DNA TGTGCCACCAGCAGTGGGATACCGGGACAGGGGACCTACGAGCAGTACTTC.

This clonotype was picked up a small number of times. The chain couples TRBV11-2 to TRBJ1-2; 7 bases match TRBD1. Per germline, CDR1 SGHAT and CDR2 FQNNGV. The CDR3 consists of 14 residues. The V gene end was trimmed by 4 bases and the J gene end by 6 bases; junction bases not matched to a gene: 8. The CDR3 loop is CASSSTGTEDGYTF. The CDR3 nucleotides read TGTGCCAGCAGCTCCACCGGGACAGAAGATGGCTACACCTTC.

This clonotype was seen many times. This chain joins TRBV5-1 and TRBJ2-1; 7 bases line up with TRBD2. Germline loops: CDR1 SGHRS, CDR2 YFSETQ. With V trimmed by 4 bases and J by 1 base, 8 bases remained unmatched. This CDR3 comprises 16 residues. Here the CDR3 reads CASSELAASSYNEQFF. The CDR3 nucleotides read TGCGCCAGCAGCGAGCTAGCGGCCTCGTCCTACAATGAGCAGTTCTTC.

The table lists this clonotype with many counts. The chain is built from TRBV12-3 or TRBV12-4 and TRBJ1-5, with TRBD1 as a possible D gene (6 bases). This CDR3 region has 13 residues. Trimming cost V 2 bases and J 7 bases, with 9 bases left between them. The CDR3 protein is CASSLTGRQPQHF. The CDR3 DNA sequence: TGTGCCAGCAGTTTAACAGGGCGCCAGCCCCAGCATTTT.

The table lists this clonotype with many counts. The V and J genes are TRBV18 and TRBJ2-3; tentative D call: TRBD2 (6 bases). Trimming stripped 1 base from V and 0 bases from J, with 11 bases between. There are 16 residues in the CDR3. Germline-derived CDR1 and CDR2 are KGHSH and LQKENI. The CDR3 nucleotides read TGTGCCAGCTCACCACTCCCCAGCGGGAGCACAGATACGCAGTATTTT. It encodes CASSPLPSGSTDTQYF.

Only a few counts were recorded for this clonotype. The chain joins TRBV19 to TRBJ2-2, with D hard to call. Trimming cost V 3 bases and J 4 bases, with 12 bases left between them. Germline V CDR1 and CDR2: LNHDA, SQIVND (reference sequence). This CDR3 has 15 residues. Written as DNA, the CDR3 is TGTGCCAGTAGTATGTCCAGGATTCTCACCGGGGAGCTGTTTTTT. It translates to CASSMSRILTGELFF.

This clonotype was seen repeatedly, ten times or more. CDR3 in DNA: TGTGCCAGCTCGAAACTAGCGGGGGGTGTAAATGAGCAGTTCTTC. This codes for CASSKLAGGVNEQFF. V is TRBV2 and J is TRBJ2-1; 12 bases align to TRBD2. The CDR3 contains 15 residues. The V segment lost 8 bases and the J segment 7 bases; nucleotides outside the gene matches: 9. Germline-derived CDR1 and CDR2 are SNHLY and FYNNEI.

This clonotype has at least ten counts. The chain employs TRBV19 and TRBJ2-1, with 11 bases matching TRBD2. V shed 8 bases, J shed 0 bases, and the junction held 6 bases outside the gene matches. This CDR3 is 16 amino acids long. The germline V gene has CDR1 LNHDA and CDR2 SQIVND (reference sequence). The CDR3 is CASSIAGGSSYNEQFF. The DNA of the CDR3 is TGTGCCAGTTCAATAGCGGGGGGGAGCTCCTACAATGAGCAGTTCTTC.

There are many counts of this clonotype. This rearrangement joins TRBV5-1 to TRBJ2-3, with TRBD2 matching over 12 bases. In germline, CDR1 is SGHRS, CDR2 YFSETQ. The CDR3 spans 17 residues. V was pared by 4 bases and J by 6 bases, with 12 bases of the junction left unmatched. DNA of the CDR3: TGCGCCAGCAGCGCCTTGACTAGCGGGGGACCAGGGGATACGCAGTATTTT. Its protein product is CASSALTSGGPGDTQYF.

Ten or more counts support this clonotype. The J gene is TRBJ1-5, the V gene TRBV6-1; possibly TRBD1 for D (6 bases). The CDR3 consists of 13 residues. The V gene's germline CDR1 is MNHNS and CDR2 SASEGT. With 6 bases removed from V and 7 bases from J, the gap between germline ends came to 13 bases. This chain's CDR3 is CASSANRVQPQHF. In nucleotides, the CDR3 is TGTGCCAGCAGCGCAAACAGGGTACAGCCCCAGCATTTT.

This clonotype occurred many times. V gene TRBV18 combines with J gene TRBJ2-7, with D possibly being TRBD1 (6 bases). CDR1 and CDR2 (germline): KGHSH, LQKENI. The ends were cut back, 0 bases at V and 4 bases at J, with 10 bases in the middle. CDR3 size: 14 residues. The CDR3 coding sequence is TGTGCCAGCTCACCACCTGGGACAAGATACGAGCAGTACTTC. Protein sequence: CASSPPGTRYEQYF.

Ten or more counts support this clonotype. This sequence joins TRBV30 and TRBJ2-6; tentatively, D is TRBD1 (6 bases). The CDR3 is made up of 15 amino acids. Germline V gene sequence: CDR1 GTSNPN, CDR2 SVGIG (reference sequence). The V end lost 2 bases, the J end lost 0 bases, and 8 bases lay between the germline ends. The CDR3 DNA reads as TGTGCCTGGAGTACAGGGATCTCTGGGGCCAACGTCCTGACTTTC. Residues: CAWSTGISGANVLTF.

This clonotype was counted ten times or more. The chain recombines TRBV12-3 or TRBV12-4 with TRBJ2-1; D perhaps matches TRBD2 (5 bases). The V end was cut by 6 bases, the J end by 0 bases, with 18 bases between. The CDR3 is made up of 17 amino acids. In DNA, the CDR3 is TGTGCCAGCAGCCCCCGGACTCCGGTCCACTCCTACAATGAGCAGTTCTTC. This translates into CASSPRTPVHSYNEQFF.